The source of this TCR beta chain is a study of blood T cell repertoires in COVID-19. As for the study in general: Sites across the United States, Italy and Spain contributed samples from acute and convalescent COVID-19. T cells, B-cell-depleted T cells, or PBMCs provided the cDNA or gDNA that served as material.

V was clipped by 1 base and J by 8 bases; unmatched bases: 4. CDR1 and CDR2 (germline): SGHTA, FQGNSA. CDR3 length: 13 residues. Per the authors' pipeline: Reference gene primer amplification yielded estimated nucleated cell counts. The assay was immunoSEQ multiplex PCR, and TCRdb's table has in-frame clones only and misses some. Clone size and the V and J calls come from that table; the DNA yielded D and trimming. In the table there are about 310,000 clones, more than 75% of which are singletons. The TCR sequence derives from a woman between 45 and 60 years old who had recovered from COVID-19. The sample was peripheral blood. V gene TRBV7-2 combines with J gene TRBJ1-1, with TRBD1 matching 7 bases. CDR3 sequence reads: CASSLVGGLEAFF. CDR3 sequence (DNA): TGTGCCAGCAGCTTAGTAGGGGGCCTGGAAGCTTTCTTT.